A selection of T cell receptor beta chains follows, all from one sample in a study of OX40 agonist ivuxolimab in advanced cancers. Profiled with immunoSEQ multiplex PCR; TCRdb holds only in-frame clones, not every one. The sample records tens of thousands of clones, 85% to 90% being singletons. Sequencing was performed on CD4+ or CD8+ T cells sorted from blood, taken in a trial of the OX40 agonist ivuxolimab. These receptors all come from an adult with an advanced solid tumor such as melanoma, head and neck, liver or kidney cancer. CDR3s include the opening cysteine and the closing phenylalanine or tryptophan. Fields, in order: D gene, V gene, clone size, J gene, CDR3 protein, CDR3 DNA. The D gene is left open where the match is weak. Clone size is stated in some rows and not others, as once, few, many or a class when expanded.

d_gene: -; v_gene: TRBV7-2; abundance: few; j_gene: TRBJ1-2; CDR3aa: CASSFNPLTNYGYTF; CDR3nt: TGTGCCAGCAGCTTCAACCCGCTGACTAACTATGGCTACACCTTC
d_gene: -; v_gene: TRBV14; abundance: -; j_gene: TRBJ2-7; CDR3aa: CASSQSTSYSYEQYF; CDR3nt: TGTGCCAGCAGCCAAAGTACTAGTTACTCCTACGAGCAGTACTTC
d_gene: TRBD1; v_gene: TRBV5-1; abundance: -; j_gene: TRBJ2-7; CDR3aa: CASSLRGQGRSYEQYF; CDR3nt: TGCGCCAGCAGCTTGCGGGGACAGGGCCGCTCCTACGAGCAGTACTTC
d_gene: TRBD1; v_gene: TRBV5-1; abundance: -; j_gene: TRBJ1-1; CDR3aa: CASSQGAGTEAFF; CDR3nt: TGCGCCAGCTCCCAGGGGGCTGGCACTGAAGCTTTCTTT
d_gene: TRBD1; v_gene: TRBV5-1; abundance: once; j_gene: TRBJ2-7; CDR3aa: CASSPTGGPSTYEQYF; CDR3nt: TGCGCCAGCAGCCCTACAGGGGGCCCTTCGACCTACGAGCAGTACTTC
d_gene: TRBD1; v_gene: TRBV7-8; abundance: -; j_gene: TRBJ1-6; CDR3aa: CASSPRTGGLDSPLHF; CDR3nt: TGTGCCAGCAGCCCGAGGACAGGGGGCTTGGATTCACCCCTCCACTTT
d_gene: -; v_gene: TRBV6-4; abundance: few; j_gene: TRBJ2-2; CDR3aa: CASSGEGTGELFF; CDR3nt: TGTGCCAGCAGTGGTGAAGGGACCGGGGAGCTGTTTTTT
d_gene: -; v_gene: TRBV20-1; abundance: -; j_gene: TRBJ1-1; CDR3aa: CSAGPDTEAFF; CDR3nt: TGCAGTGCCGGTCCAGACACTGAAGCTTTCTTT
d_gene: -; v_gene: TRBV18; abundance: -; j_gene: TRBJ1-1; CDR3aa: CASSPQWGLNTEAFF; CDR3nt: TGTGCCAGCTCACCACAGTGGGGACTGAACACTGAAGCTTTCTTT
d_gene: -; v_gene: TRBV30; abundance: -; j_gene: TRBJ1-6; CDR3aa: CAWSVKGGSPLHF; CDR3nt: TGTGCCTGGAGTGTTAAGGGAGGTTCACCCCTCCACTTT
d_gene: TRBD2; v_gene: TRBV6-1; abundance: -; j_gene: TRBJ2-7; CDR3aa: CASRGDYPYEQYF; CDR3nt: TGTGCCAGCAGAGGGGACTACCCCTACGAGCAGTACTTC
d_gene: TRBD2; v_gene: TRBV11-3; abundance: -; j_gene: TRBJ2-1; CDR3aa: CASSPIAGVHEQFF; CDR3nt: TGTGCCAGCAGCCCAATAGCGGGAGTCCATGAGCAGTTCTTC
d_gene: -; v_gene: TRBV4-1; abundance: -; j_gene: TRBJ2-2; CDR3aa: CASSQEVAGELFF; CDR3nt: TGCGCCAGCAGCCAAGAGGTGGCAGGGGAGCTGTTTTTT
d_gene: TRBD1; v_gene: TRBV6-6; abundance: -; j_gene: TRBJ2-7; CDR3aa: CASSYSGQGAYEQYF; CDR3nt: TGTGCCAGCAGTTACTCCGGACAGGGGGCCTACGAGCAGTACTTC
d_gene: TRBD2; v_gene: TRBV19; abundance: -; j_gene: TRBJ2-5; CDR3aa: CASTSNRGGAGETQYF; CDR3nt: TGTGCCAGTACCTCAAATCGGGGGGGAGCGGGAGAGACCCAGTACTTC
d_gene: -; v_gene: TRBV11-3; abundance: -; j_gene: TRBJ2-1; CDR3aa: CASSLDPGLPYNEQFF; CDR3nt: TGTGCCAGCAGCTTAGATCCGGGTTTGCCCTACAATGAGCAGTTCTTC
d_gene: TRBD2; v_gene: TRBV2; abundance: -; j_gene: TRBJ2-1; CDR3aa: CAIPSGARSYNEQFF; CDR3nt: TGTGCCATACCTAGCGGGGCCCGCTCCTACAATGAGCAGTTCTTC
d_gene: -; v_gene: TRBV6-1; abundance: -; j_gene: TRBJ1-3; CDR3aa: CAFLSGNTIYF; CDR3nt: TGTGCCTTCTTATCTGGAAACACCATATATTTT
d_gene: -; v_gene: TRBV2; abundance: -; j_gene: TRBJ1-5; CDR3aa: CASRIGGSTNQPQHF; CDR3nt: TGTGCCAGCAGAATCGGGGGCTCCACCAATCAGCCCCAGCATTTT
d_gene: -; v_gene: TRBV19; abundance: -; j_gene: TRBJ1-2; CDR3aa: CASSIVPGTPINYGYTF; CDR3nt: TGTGCCAGTAGTATTGTTCCGGGGACCCCCATTAACTATGGCTACACCTTC
d_gene: -; v_gene: TRBV21-1; abundance: -; j_gene: TRBJ2-7; CDR3aa: CASRKGERKPSYEQYF; CDR3nt: TGTGCCAGCAGGAAAGGGGAAAGAAAACCGAGCTACGAGCAGTACTTC
d_gene: TRBD1; v_gene: TRBV18; abundance: -; j_gene: TRBJ1-3; CDR3aa: CASSRDSPSSGNTIYF; CDR3nt: TGTGCCAGCTCACGGGACAGTCCGAGCTCTGGAAACACCATATATTTT
d_gene: -; v_gene: TRBV2; abundance: -; j_gene: TRBJ2-1; CDR3aa: CASTEGSLRSSYNEQFF; CDR3nt: TGTGCCAGCACCGAGGGCAGCCTCAGAAGCTCCTACAATGAGCAGTTCTTC
d_gene: TRBD2; v_gene: TRBV7-8; abundance: once; j_gene: TRBJ2-3; CDR3aa: CASSTGLAGGPGFHDTQYF; CDR3nt: TGTGCCAGCAGCACCGGACTAGCGGGAGGGCCGGGGTTTCACGATACGCAGTATTTT
d_gene: TRBD1; v_gene: TRBV28; abundance: -; j_gene: TRBJ2-7; CDR3aa: CASSTGTGPYEQYF; CDR3nt: TGTGCCAGCAGTACCGGGACAGGGCCCTACGAGCAGTACTTC
d_gene: -; v_gene: TRBV5-1; abundance: once; j_gene: TRBJ2-7; CDR3aa: CASSLFGTQGYEQYF; CDR3nt: TGCGCCAGCAGCTTGTTTGGGACCCAAGGCTACGAGCAGTACTTC